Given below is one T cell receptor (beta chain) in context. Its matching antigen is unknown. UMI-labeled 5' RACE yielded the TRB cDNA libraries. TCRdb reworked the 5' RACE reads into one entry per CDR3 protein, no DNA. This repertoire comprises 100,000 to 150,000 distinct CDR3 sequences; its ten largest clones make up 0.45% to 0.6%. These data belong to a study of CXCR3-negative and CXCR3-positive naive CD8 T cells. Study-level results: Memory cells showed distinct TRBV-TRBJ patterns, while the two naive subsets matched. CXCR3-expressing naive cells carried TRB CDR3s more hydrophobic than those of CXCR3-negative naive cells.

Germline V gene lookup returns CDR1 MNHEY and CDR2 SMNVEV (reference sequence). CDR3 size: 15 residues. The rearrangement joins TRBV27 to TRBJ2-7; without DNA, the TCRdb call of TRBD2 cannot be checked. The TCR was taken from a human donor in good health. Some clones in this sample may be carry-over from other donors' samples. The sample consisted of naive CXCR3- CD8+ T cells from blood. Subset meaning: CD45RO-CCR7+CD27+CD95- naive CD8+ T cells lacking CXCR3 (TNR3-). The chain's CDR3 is CASSLISGATYEQYF.